Listed below are T cell receptor beta chains from one sample, sequenced in a study of T cell responses to AZD1222 COVID-19 vaccine. Sequencing used immunoSEQ multiplex PCR; TCRdb keeps in-frame clones, though not all of them. The sample has about 270,000 clones; around 93% are singletons. The sequences come from peripheral blood, collected 28 days after the second AZD1222 dose. Receptors originate from an adult who received the AZD1222 COVID-19 vaccine. The CDR3 runs from the conserved cysteine through the conserved F or W. D genes are given only for firm matches. A clone size is listed for some rows: how often the clone was seen (once, few, many), or a class if it is expanded.

13	TRBJ1-5	-	TRBV6-6	-	CASRGQPNQPQHF	TGTGCCAGCAGAGGACAGCCCAATCAGCCCCAGCATTTT
14	TRBJ2-7	-	TRBV7-2	-	CASSLEGSAYEQYF	TGTGCCAGCAGCTTAGAAGGGTCCGCCTACGAGCAGTACTTC
12	TRBJ2-5	-	TRBV12-3/TRBV12-4	-	CASSLVQETQYF	TGTGCCAGCTCGTTGGTACAAGAGACCCAGTACTTC
16	TRBJ1-1	-	TRBV10-3	TRBD1	CAISEPGQGMNTEAFF	TGTGCCATCAGTGAGCCCGGACAGGGGATGAACACTGAAGCTTTCTTT
13	TRBJ1-2	once	TRBV5-6	TRBD1	CASSLTGDYGYTF	TGTGCCAGCAGCTTGACAGGGGACTATGGCTACACCTTC
14	TRBJ1-2	-	TRBV27	TRBD1	CAGTSGRGGYGYTF	TGTGCCGGAACCTCGGGCAGGGGGGGCTATGGCTACACCTTC
12	TRBJ2-7	-	TRBV2	-	CASRLDSYEQYF	TGTGCCAGCAGGCTCGACAGTTACGAGCAGTACTTC
16	TRBJ1-2	-	TRBV9	TRBD1	CASSKLGQGDPYGYTF	TGTGCCAGCAGTAAACTCGGACAGGGGGATCCTTATGGCTACACCTTC
13	TRBJ1-1	-	TRBV19	-	CASSITANTEAFF	TGTGCCAGTAGTATCACGGCTAACACTGAAGCTTTCTTT
12	TRBJ2-1	few	TRBV5-4	-	CASSLGGNEQFF	TGTGCCAGCAGCCTAGGGGGGAATGAGCAGTTCTTC
15	TRBJ2-1	-	TRBV6-5	TRBD1	CASTQGQGLANEQFF	TGTGCCAGCACCCAAGGACAGGGTCTCGCCAATGAGCAGTTCTTC
15	TRBJ2-1	-	TRBV7-3	-	CASRSGTGSYNEQFF	TGTGCCAGCAGGTCCGGGACGGGCTCCTACAATGAGCAGTTCTTC
15	TRBJ2-7	-	TRBV27	TRBD2	CASRRASGNRYEQYF	TGTGCCAGCAGGCGGGCTAGCGGGAATCGATACGAGCAGTACTTC
15	TRBJ1-3	-	TRBV6-5	-	CASTRGRSSGNTIYF	TGTGCCAGCACCCGTGGACGGAGCTCTGGAAACACCATATATTTT
13	TRBJ2-2	-	TRBV5-1	-	CASSFGQTGELFF	TGCGCCAGCAGCTTTGGACAGACCGGGGAGCTGTTTTTT
13	TRBJ1-2	-	TRBV7-9	-	CASSLSSYYGYTF	TGTGCCAGCAGCTTATCGAGTTACTATGGCTACACCTTC
14	TRBJ2-3	-	TRBV7-6	-	CASSLAPSTDTQYF	TGTGCCAGCAGCTTAGCCCCTAGCACAGATACGCAGTATTTT
9	TRBJ1-1	-	TRBV20-1	-	CSARPGAFF	TGCAGTGCCCGTCCGGGAGCTTTCTTT
14	TRBJ1-6	-	TRBV6-1	-	CASSEGGFNSPLHF	TGTGCCAGCAGTGAAGGGGGGTTTAATTCACCCCTCCACTTT
15	TRBJ1-6	-	TRBV19	TRBD1	CASRTGTLNNSPLHF	TGTGCCAGCCGGACAGGGACATTAAATAATTCACCCCTCCACTTT
15	TRBJ1-4	-	TRBV24-1	-	CATSDPGRGNEKLFF	TGTGCCACCAGTGATCCAGGGAGGGGGAATGAAAAACTGTTTTTT
13	TRBJ2-1	-	TRBV28	-	CASSASDYNEQFF	TGTGCCAGCAGTGCTAGCGATTACAATGAGCAGTTCTTC
16	TRBJ1-5	-	TRBV28	TRBD1	CASDGTGGVGNQPQHF	TGTGCCAGCGACGGGACAGGGGGCGTCGGCAATCAGCCCCAGCATTTT
12	TRBJ2-7	-	TRBV5-6	-	CASSALGYEQYF	TGTGCCAGCAGTGCTTTGGGCTACGAGCAGTACTTC
16	TRBJ2-3	-	TRBV28	TRBD2	CASSPVLAGSYDTQYF	TGTGCCAGCAGCCCCGTACTAGCGGGATCTTACGATACGCAGTATTTT
14	TRBJ1-3	-	TRBV28	-	CASSTLNSGNTIYF	TGTGCCAGCAGTACTCTGAACTCTGGAAACACCATATATTTT
14	TRBJ1-1	once	TRBV5-4	-	CASSKDRLNTEAFF	TGTGCCAGCAGCAAAGACAGGCTGAACACTGAAGCTTTCTTT
16	TRBJ1-1	-	TRBV29-1	-	CSAGEDPRIPNGEAFF	TGCAGCGCTGGCGAGGACCCTCGAATTCCGAACGGTGAAGCTTTCTTT
15	TRBJ1-2	-	TRBV27	-	CASSPVRTEHYGYTF	TGTGCCAGCAGTCCCGTCCGGACGGAGCACTATGGCTACACCTTC
14	TRBJ1-4	-	TRBV27	-	CASSVGPSVGKLFF	TGTGCCAGCAGTGTAGGGCCCTCGGTGGGAAAACTGTTTTTT
16	TRBJ1-3	-	TRBV19	-	CASSISGGGTGNTIYF	TGTGCCAGTAGTATCTCTGGGGGAGGAACTGGAAACACCATATATTTT
12	TRBJ1-5	-	TRBV20-1	-	CSASDVDQPQHF	TGCAGTGCTAGTGACGTGGATCAGCCCCAGCATTTT